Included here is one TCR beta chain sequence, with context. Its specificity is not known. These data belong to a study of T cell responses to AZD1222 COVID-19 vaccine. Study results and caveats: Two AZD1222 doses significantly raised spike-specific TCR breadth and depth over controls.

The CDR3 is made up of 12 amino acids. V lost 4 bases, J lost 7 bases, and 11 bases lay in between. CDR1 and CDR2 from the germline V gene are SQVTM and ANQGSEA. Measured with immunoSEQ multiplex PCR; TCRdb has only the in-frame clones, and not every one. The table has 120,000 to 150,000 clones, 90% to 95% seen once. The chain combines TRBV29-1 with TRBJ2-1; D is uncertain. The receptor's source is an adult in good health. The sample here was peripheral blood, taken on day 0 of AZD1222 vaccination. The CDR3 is CSVVPQANEQFF. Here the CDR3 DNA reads TGCAGCGTTGTCCCCCAGGCGAATGAGCAGTTCTTC.